The T cell receptor (beta chain) under discussion was sequenced for a study of shared clonotypes between healthy human individuals. Overall study results and limits: Tissues were not sampled, only blood, and their repertoires likely differ.

Notes on this clone: Its matching antigen is unknown.

DNA at approximately 200 ng, 25,000 to 35,000 T cell genomes, went into sorted-subset replicate PCRs. Measured with immunoSEQ multiplex PCR; TCRdb has only the in-frame clones, and not every one. In the table there are more than 850,000 clones, 75% to 80% of which are singletons. Healthy HIV-negative adults with no recent acute infections or vaccinations were recruited as donors. The CDR3 has 16 residues. Germline loops: CDR1 SGHNT, CDR2 YYREEE (reference sequence). V shed 4 bases and J 5 bases; nucleotides not matched to a gene: 13. The clonotype originates from a young man in good health. Some clones in this sample may be carry-over from other donors' samples. The V call is TRBV5-4, the J call TRBJ2-5, with 8 bases lining up with TRBD1. Sequenced sample: memory CD4+ T cells from PBMCs. Subset described: CD45RA-negative fraction. The CDR3 nucleotides read TGTGCCAGCAGCCCGGATCGACAGGGGAGGTCTGAGACCCAGTACTTC. This translates into CASSPDRQGRSETQYF.